This T cell receptor beta chain derives from a study of identical twins. Study observations and caveats: Cross-sectional statistics, not tracking of the same donors, supported the conclusions. With abundant cord blood beta clonotypes, insertions were fewer; memory repertoires showed no such pattern.

Concerning this clonotype: What it binds is not known.

Unique molecular identifiers were present on cDNA, and template switching added a universal primer site. Using its own MiXCR run on the 5' RACE reads, TCRdb lists one record per CDR3 protein. This table has 650,000 to 800,000 distinct CDR3 sequences, under 9% appearing once. V lost 10 bases and J lost 3, with 13 bases in between. Germline V lookup: CDR1 MDHEN, CDR2 SYDVKM. The CDR3 has 14 amino acids. These data also formed part of another study, on yellow fever vaccine responses in identical twins.

The chain joins TRBV28 to TRBJ1-6; unclear D gene. Material: PBMCs. The receptor's source is a woman younger than 30 in good health. CDR3 DNA: TGTGCCACAAGGGAACAACTCTATAATTCACCCCTCCACTTT. Amino acid sequence: CATREQLYNSPLHF.